A single sample is the source of the 6 T cell receptor beta chains below, sequenced in a study of cytomegalovirus exposure and HLA in healthy donors. The study ran its PCR with 60 Vbeta and 13 Jbeta primers. Clones were sequenced by immunoSEQ multiplex PCR, and TCRdb holds only the in-frame ones, with some missing. Seen here are fewer than 250,000 clones, roughly 80% observed once, and the top ten hold approximately 2.8%. Source material: PBMCs. All receptors derive from a man aged 25 to 40 in good health and CMV-seronegative.

This chain joins TRBV15 and TRBJ1-2; D is uncertain. CDR1 and CDR2 (germline): LNHNV, YYDKDF (reference sequence). This CDR3 has 14 residues. V shed 3 bases and J shed 5 bases, with 13 bases lying between them. The CDR3 sequence: CATSSGVPYYGYTF. The DNA for the CDR3 is TGTGCCACCAGCAGCGGAGTACCCTATTATGGCTACACCTTC.

The rearrangement joins TRBV29-1 to TRBJ2-7, with 9 bases aligning to TRBD1. Trimming took 6 bases from V and 0 from J; bases not matched to a gene: 6. CDR3 length: 14 amino acids. Looked up from germline, CDR1 is SQVTM and CDR2 is ANQGSEA. For the CDR3, the DNA is TGCAGCGTCTTAACAGGGGGCGGCTCCTACGAGCAGTACTTC. It specifies CSVLTGGGSYEQYF.

The chain is built from TRBV28 and TRBJ1-2; 9 bases line up with TRBD1. Losses at the gene ends were 6 bases for V and 4 bases for J; bases not matched to a gene: 6. Germline V CDR1 and CDR2: MDHEN, SYDVKM. The CDR3 consists of 14 residues. CDR3 nucleotide sequence: TGTGCCAGCAGCCCTTCGGACAGGGGCTATGGCTACACCTTC. This gives the protein CASSPSDRGYGYTF.

This clone has only one observation. V usage is TRBV25-1 and J usage is TRBJ1-4; TRBD1 is a possible D gene (6 bases). This CDR3 has 13 residues. The V end was cut by 2 bases, the J end by 10 bases, with 11 bases between. CDR1 and CDR2 (germline): MGHDK, SYGVNS. Written as DNA, the CDR3 is TGTGCCAGCAGTGAAGGGGCCAGGGGAAAACTGTTTTTT. This codes for CASSEGARGKLFF.

About this clone itself: Its ends do not fully match the called genes, so a read error is possible. The V call is TRBV5-1, the J call TRBJ2-6; 8 bases fit TRBD1. Per the germline V gene, CDR1 is SGHRS and CDR2 is YFSETQ. This CDR3 has 17 residues. The CDR3 DNA reads TGCGCCAGCAGCTTTCAGGGGGCGCCGGTAGGGGCCAGCGTCCTGACTTTC. It specifies CASSFQGAPVGASVLTF. The full variable domain, its missing parts supplied by reference TRBV5-1 and TRBJ2-6, is KAGVTQTPRYLIKTRGQQVTLSCSPISGHRSVSWYQQTPGQGLQFLFEYFSETQRNKGNFPGRFSGRQFSNSRSEMNVSTLELGDSALYLCASSFQGAPVGASVLTFGAGSRLTVL.

The CDR3 DNA is TGTGCCAGCAGCCTTAGGGGCTCTGGGGCCAACGTCCTGACTTTC. Amino acids: CASSLRGSGANVLTF. The V call is TRBV9, the J call TRBJ2-6; the D gene is possibly TRBD1 (5 bases). Deletions cut 4 bases from V and 0 bases from J, with 8 bases between. Per germline, CDR1 SGDLS and CDR2 YYNGEE. The CDR3 is 15 amino acids.